The present T cell receptor beta chain was sequenced within a study of blood T cell repertoires in COVID-19. Across the study: The United States, Italy and Spain were the sources of the acute and convalescent COVID-19 samples. Sources were T cells, B-cell-depleted T cells, or PBMCs; the material itself was cDNA or gDNA.

Unmatched junction bases numbered 11, after V lost 4 bases and J lost 2 bases. The CDR3 runs 17 residues. Germline loops: CDR1 LGHNA, CDR2 YSLEER. The assay was immunoSEQ multiplex PCR, and TCRdb's table has in-frame clones only and misses some. The table shows 250,000 or so clones, with about four fifths occurring only once. The clonotype comes from a woman aged 70-85 years with acute or convalescent COVID-19. The sequencing sample was made of peripheral blood. V and J are TRBV4-3 and TRBJ2-3; 8 bases line up with TRBD2. Here the CDR3 DNA reads TGCGCCAGCAGCCGTAACGGGAGGGGGGAAGTCACAGATACGCAGTATTTT. Amino acid sequence: CASSRNGRGEVTDTQYF.